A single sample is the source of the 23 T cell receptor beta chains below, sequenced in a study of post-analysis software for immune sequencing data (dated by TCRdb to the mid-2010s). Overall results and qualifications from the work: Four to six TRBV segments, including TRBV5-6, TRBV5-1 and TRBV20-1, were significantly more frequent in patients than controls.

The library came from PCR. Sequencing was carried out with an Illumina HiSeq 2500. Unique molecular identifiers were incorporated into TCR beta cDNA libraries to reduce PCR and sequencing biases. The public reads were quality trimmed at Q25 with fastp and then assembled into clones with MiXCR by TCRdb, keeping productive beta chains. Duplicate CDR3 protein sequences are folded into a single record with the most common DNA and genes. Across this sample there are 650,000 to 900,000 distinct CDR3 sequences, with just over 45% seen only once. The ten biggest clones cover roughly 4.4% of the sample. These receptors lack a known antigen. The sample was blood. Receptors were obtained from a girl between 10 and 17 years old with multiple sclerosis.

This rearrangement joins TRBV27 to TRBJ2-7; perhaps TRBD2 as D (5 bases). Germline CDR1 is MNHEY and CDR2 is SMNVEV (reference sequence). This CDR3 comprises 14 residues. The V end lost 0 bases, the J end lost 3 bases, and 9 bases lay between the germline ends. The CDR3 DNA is TGTGCCAGCAGTTTATCCAGTGGACTCTACGAGCAGTACTTC. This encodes CASSLSSGLYEQYF.

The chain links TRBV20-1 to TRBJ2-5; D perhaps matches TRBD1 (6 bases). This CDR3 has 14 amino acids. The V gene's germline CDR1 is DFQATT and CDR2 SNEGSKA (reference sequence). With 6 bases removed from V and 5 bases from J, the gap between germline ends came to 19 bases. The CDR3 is CSASNRAEAETQYF. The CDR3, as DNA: TGCAGTGCCAGTAACAGGGCGGAGGCGGAGACCCAGTACTTC.

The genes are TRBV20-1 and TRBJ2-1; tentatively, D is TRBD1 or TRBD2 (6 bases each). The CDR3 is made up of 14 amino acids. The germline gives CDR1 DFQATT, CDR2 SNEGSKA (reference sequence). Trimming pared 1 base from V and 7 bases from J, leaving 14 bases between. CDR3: CSARGERRGNEQFF. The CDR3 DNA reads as TGCAGTGCTAGAGGGGAGCGGAGGGGGAATGAGCAGTTCTTC.

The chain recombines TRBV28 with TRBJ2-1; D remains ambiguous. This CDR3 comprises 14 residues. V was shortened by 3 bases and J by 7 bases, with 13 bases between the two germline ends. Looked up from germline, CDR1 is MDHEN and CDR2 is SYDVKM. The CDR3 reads CASSLRRIGNEQFF. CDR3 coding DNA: TGTGCCAGCAGTTTGAGGCGGATTGGGAATGAGCAGTTCTTC. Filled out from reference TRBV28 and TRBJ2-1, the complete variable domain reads DVKVTQSSRYLVKRTGEKVFLECVQDMDHENMFWYRQDPGLGLRLIYFSYDVKMKEKGDIPEGYSVSREKKERFSLILESASTNQTSMYLCASSLRRIGNEQFFGPGTRLTVL.

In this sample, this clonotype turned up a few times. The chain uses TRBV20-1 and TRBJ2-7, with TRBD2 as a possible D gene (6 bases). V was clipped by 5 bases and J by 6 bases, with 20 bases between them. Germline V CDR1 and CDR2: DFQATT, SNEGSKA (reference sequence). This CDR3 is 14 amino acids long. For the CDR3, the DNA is TGCAGTGCTCCTCGGGGGACCTTCCCGGTCGAGCAGTACTTC. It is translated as CSAPRGTFPVEQYF.

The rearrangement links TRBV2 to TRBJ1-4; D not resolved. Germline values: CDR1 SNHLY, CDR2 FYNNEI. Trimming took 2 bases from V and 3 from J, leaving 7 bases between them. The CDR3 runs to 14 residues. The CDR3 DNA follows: TGTGCCAGCAGTGAACGGGTGTCTAATGAAAAACTGTTTTTT. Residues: CASSERVSNEKLFF.

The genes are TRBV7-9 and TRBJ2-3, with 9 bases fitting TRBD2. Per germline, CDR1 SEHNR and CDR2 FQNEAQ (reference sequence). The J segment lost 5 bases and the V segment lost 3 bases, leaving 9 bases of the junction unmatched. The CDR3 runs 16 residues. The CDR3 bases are TGTGCCAGCAGCTTTTCCGCGGGAGGGCCTTTAGATACGCAGTATTTT. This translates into CASSFSAGGPLDTQYF.

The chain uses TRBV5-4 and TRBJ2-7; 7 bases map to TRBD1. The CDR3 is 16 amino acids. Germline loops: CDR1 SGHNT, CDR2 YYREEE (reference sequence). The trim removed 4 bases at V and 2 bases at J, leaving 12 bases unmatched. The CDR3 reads CASSGLGTDLTYEQYF. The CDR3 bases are TGTGCCAGCAGCGGGTTGGGGACAGACTTAACCTACGAGCAGTACTTC.

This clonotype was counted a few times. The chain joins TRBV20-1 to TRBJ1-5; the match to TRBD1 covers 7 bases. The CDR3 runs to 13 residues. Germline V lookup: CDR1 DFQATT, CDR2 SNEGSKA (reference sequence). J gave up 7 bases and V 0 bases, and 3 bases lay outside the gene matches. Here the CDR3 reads CSARDRRGQPQHF. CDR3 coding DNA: TGCAGTGCTAGAGATCGCAGGGGGCAGCCCCAGCATTTT.

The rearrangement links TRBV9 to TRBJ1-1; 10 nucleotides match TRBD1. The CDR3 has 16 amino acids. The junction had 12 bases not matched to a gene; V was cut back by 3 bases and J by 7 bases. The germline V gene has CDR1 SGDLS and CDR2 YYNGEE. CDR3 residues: CASSENRDRGGDEAFF. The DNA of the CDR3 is TGTGCCAGCAGCGAGAACCGGGACAGGGGTGGCGATGAAGCTTTCTTT.

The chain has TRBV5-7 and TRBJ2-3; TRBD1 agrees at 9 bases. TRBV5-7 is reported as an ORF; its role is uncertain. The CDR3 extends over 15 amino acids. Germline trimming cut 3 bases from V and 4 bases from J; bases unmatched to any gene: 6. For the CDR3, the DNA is TGTGCCAGCAGCTGCCGGGACAGGGTTGCAGATACGCAGTATTTT. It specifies CASSCRDRVADTQYF.

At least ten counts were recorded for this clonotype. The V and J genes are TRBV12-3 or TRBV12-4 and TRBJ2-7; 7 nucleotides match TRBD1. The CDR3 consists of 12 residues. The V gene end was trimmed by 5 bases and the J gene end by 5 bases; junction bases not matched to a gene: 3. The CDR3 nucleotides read TGTGCCAGCAGTCTAGACAGGGACGAGCAGTACTTC. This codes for CASSLDRDEQYF.

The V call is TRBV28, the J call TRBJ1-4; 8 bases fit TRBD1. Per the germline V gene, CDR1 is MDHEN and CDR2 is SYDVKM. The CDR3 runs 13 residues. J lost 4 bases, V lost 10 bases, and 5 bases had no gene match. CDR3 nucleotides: TGTGCCACCCGACAGGGGAATAATGAAAAACTGTTTTTT. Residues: CATRQGNNEKLFF.

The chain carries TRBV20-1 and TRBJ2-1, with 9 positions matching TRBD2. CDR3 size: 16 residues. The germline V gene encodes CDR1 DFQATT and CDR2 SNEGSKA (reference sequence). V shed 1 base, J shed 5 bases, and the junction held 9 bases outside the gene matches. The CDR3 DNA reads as TGCAGTGCTAGAGGGCGGCGGGAGGGGACCAACAATGAGCAGTTCTTC. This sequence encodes CSARGRREGTNNEQFF.

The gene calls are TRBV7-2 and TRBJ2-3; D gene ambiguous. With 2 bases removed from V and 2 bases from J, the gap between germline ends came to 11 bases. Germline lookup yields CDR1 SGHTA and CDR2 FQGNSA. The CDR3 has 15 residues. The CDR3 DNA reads TGTGCCAGCAGCTTAAACGACATCCCCACAGATACGCAGTATTTT. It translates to CASSLNDIPTDTQYF. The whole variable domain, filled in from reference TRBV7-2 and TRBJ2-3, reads GAGVSQSPSNKVTEKGKDVELRCDPISGHTALYWYRQSLGQGLEFLIYFQGNSAPDKSGLPSDRFSAERTGGSVSTLTIQRTQQEDSAVYLCASSLNDIPTDTQYFGPGTRLTVL.

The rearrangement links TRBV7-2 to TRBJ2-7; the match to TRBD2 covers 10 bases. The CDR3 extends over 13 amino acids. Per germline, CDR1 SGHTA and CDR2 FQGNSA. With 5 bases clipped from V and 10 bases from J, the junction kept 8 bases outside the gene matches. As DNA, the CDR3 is TGTGCCAGCAGCGCTCTAGCGGGAGTTCCCCAGTACTTC. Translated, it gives CASSALAGVPQYF.

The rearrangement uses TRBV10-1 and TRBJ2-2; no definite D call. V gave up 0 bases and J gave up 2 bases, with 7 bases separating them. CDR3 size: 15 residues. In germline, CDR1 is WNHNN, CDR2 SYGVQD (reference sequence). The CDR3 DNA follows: TGCGCCAGCAGTGAGTCGCGTGTCAACACCGGGGAGCTGTTTTTT. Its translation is CASSESRVNTGELFF.

The CDR3 bases are TGCGCCAGCAGCCAAGGTAGGCGTTATGAGCAGTTCTTC. This encodes CASSQGRRYEQFF. The V call is TRBV4-3, the J call TRBJ2-1; unclear D gene. This CDR3 spans 13 amino acids. Germline CDR1 reads LGHNA; CDR2 reads YSLEER. Trimming stripped 1 base from V and 8 bases from J, with 9 bases between.

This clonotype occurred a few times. CDR3 coding DNA: TGCAGCGGCTTAGGGGGCTACACTGAAGCTTTCTTT. Protein: CSGLGGYTEAFF. J is TRBJ1-1 and V is TRBV29-1; 7 nucleotides match TRBD1. With 7 bases clipped from V and 3 bases from J, the junction kept 5 bases outside the gene matches. The CDR3 loop spans 12 amino acids. The germline V gene encodes CDR1 SQVTM and CDR2 ANQGSEA.

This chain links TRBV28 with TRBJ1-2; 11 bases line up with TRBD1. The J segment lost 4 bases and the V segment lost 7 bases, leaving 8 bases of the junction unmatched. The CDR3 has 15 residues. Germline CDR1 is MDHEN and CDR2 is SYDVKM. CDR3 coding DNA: TGTGCCAGCACCCCGAGGGGACAGGGGGGCTATGGCTACACCTTC. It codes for CASTPRGQGGYGYTF.

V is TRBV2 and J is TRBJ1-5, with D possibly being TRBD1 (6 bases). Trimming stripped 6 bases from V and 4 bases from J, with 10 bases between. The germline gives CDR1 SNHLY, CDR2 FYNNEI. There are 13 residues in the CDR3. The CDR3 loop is CASRWQGNQPQHF. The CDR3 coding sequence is TGTGCCAGCAGGTGGCAGGGGAATCAGCCCCAGCATTTT.

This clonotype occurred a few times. In DNA form, the CDR3 reads TGCAGCGTTGAGGAGGTGGGGACTGACTCCTACAATGAGCAGTTCTTC. This encodes CSVEEVGTDSYNEQFF. The chain uses TRBV29-1 and TRBJ2-1, with a possible D match to TRBD2 (6 bases). In germline, CDR1 is SQVTM, CDR2 ANQGSEA. The CDR3 loop spans 16 amino acids. V was clipped by 3 bases and J by 0 bases, with 15 bases between them.

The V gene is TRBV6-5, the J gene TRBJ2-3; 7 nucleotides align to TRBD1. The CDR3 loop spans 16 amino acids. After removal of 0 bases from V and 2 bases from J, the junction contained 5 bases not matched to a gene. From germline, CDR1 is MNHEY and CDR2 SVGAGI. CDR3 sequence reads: CASSYSPDRHTDTQYF. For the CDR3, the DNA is TGTGCCAGCAGTTACTCTCCGGACAGGCACACAGATACGCAGTATTTT.